This is a list of T cell receptor beta chains from one sample in a study of shared clonotypes between healthy human individuals. The table came from immunoSEQ multiplex PCR; TCRdb's copy has only in-frame clones and leaves some out. Here the sample spans about 580,000 clones, 98% being singletons. The specimen sequenced was naive CD8+ T cells sorted from blood. These receptor sequences come from a man younger than 40 in good health. CDR3s include the opening cysteine and the closing phenylalanine or tryptophan. Fields, in order: CDR3 protein, CDR3 DNA, clone size, J gene, V gene, D gene. D genes are given only for firm matches. The size of a clone is reported for some rows only, either as once, few or many, or as a class for expanded clones.

CASSLLDRGQETQYF TGTGCCAGCAGCTTGCTGGACAGGGGGCAAGAGACCCAGTACTTC - TRBJ2-5 TRBV11-2 TRBD1
CASSLATGATLGYTF TGTGCCAGCAGCTTAGCCACAGGGGCGACCTTGGGCTACACCTTC - TRBJ1-2 TRBV7-9 TRBD1
CASSLSGGDQETQYF TGTGCCAGCAGCTTATCTGGAGGAGACCAAGAGACCCAGTACTTC - TRBJ2-5 TRBV7-3 -
CASSLPGLAGFYNEQFF TGTGCCAGCAGCTTACCGGGACTAGCGGGTTTCTACAATGAGCAGTTCTTC - TRBJ2-1 TRBV7-9 TRBD2
CASSQTSGRANYNEQFF TGTGCCAGCAGCCAGACTAGCGGGAGGGCAAACTACAATGAGCAGTTCTTC - TRBJ2-1 TRBV7-9 TRBD2
CASSVGRDGGYTF TGTGCCAGCAGCGTAGGAAGGGATGGTGGCTACACCTTC once TRBJ1-2 TRBV9 -
CASSPRGPIYEQYF TGTGCCAGCAGTCCCCGCGGTCCCATCTACGAGCAGTACTTC - TRBJ2-7 TRBV28 -
CAWSTTVNTEAFF TGTGCCTGGAGTACGACAGTGAACACTGAAGCTTTCTTT - TRBJ1-1 TRBV30 -
CASSPLLGLAGGASTDTQYF TGTGCCAGCAGCCCACTCCTGGGACTAGCGGGGGGGGCTAGCACAGATACGCAGTATTTT - TRBJ2-3 TRBV7-8 TRBD2
CASSRSVATNEKLFF TGTGCCAGCAGTCGTAGCGTAGCAACTAATGAAAAACTGTTTTTT - TRBJ1-4 TRBV9 -
CASSELVSSGTDTQYF TGCGCCAGCAGTGAGTTAGTCTCCTCTGGCACAGATACGCAGTATTTT - TRBJ2-3 TRBV10-2 -
CASTERRGGEQYF TGTGCCAGTACCGAAAGGAGGGGCGGCGAGCAGTACTTC - TRBJ2-7 TRBV19 -
CASAPPLGAGVAYNEQFF TGTGCCAGCGCCCCCCCGTTGGGAGCGGGAGTCGCTTACAATGAGCAGTTCTTC - TRBJ2-1 TRBV27 TRBD2
CASSQAGILNTEAFF TGCGCCAGCAGCCAAGCAGGGATCCTGAACACTGAAGCTTTCTTT - TRBJ1-1 TRBV4-1 -
CASSEGGTGPWQFF TGCGCCAGCAGTGAAGGTGGGACAGGGCCGTGGCAGTTCTTC once TRBJ2-1 TRBV10-2 TRBD1
CASSYGVNTDTQYF TGTGCCAGCAGTTATGGAGTTAACACAGATACGCAGTATTTT - TRBJ2-3 TRBV6-5 -
CASSAGQLATNQPQHF TGTGCCAGCAGTGCGGGACAGTTAGCAACTAATCAGCCCCAGCATTTT - TRBJ1-5 TRBV27 TRBD1
CASSLAGHAYEQYF TGTGCCAGCAGCTTAGCGGGACACGCCTACGAGCAGTACTTC once TRBJ2-7 TRBV7-2 -
CASSIQGSNQPQHF TGTGCCAGCAGCATACAGGGAAGCAATCAGCCCCAGCATTTT once TRBJ1-5 TRBV13 -
CASSLVRAGYNEQFF TGTGCCAGCAGCTTAGTTCGAGCAGGATACAATGAGCAGTTCTTC - TRBJ2-1 TRBV11-2 -
CASSLSSGGELFF TGTGCCAGCAGTTTATCCTCGGGCGGGGAGCTGTTTTTT - TRBJ2-2 TRBV27 -
CASRDRDSIYGYTF TGTGCCAGCAGAGACCGGGACTCAATTTATGGCTACACCTTC - TRBJ1-2 TRBV6-5 -
CASSVSIYTGELFF TGTGCCAGCAGCGTTTCGATTTACACCGGGGAGCTGTTTTTT - TRBJ2-2 TRBV9 -
CSALGLAGASTDTQYF TGCAGCGCCCTCGGACTAGCGGGAGCTAGCACAGATACGCAGTATTTT - TRBJ2-3 TRBV29-1 TRBD2
CASSTSVGTNNEQFF TGCGCCAGCTCCACTAGTGTGGGGACAAACAATGAGCAGTTCTTC - TRBJ2-1 TRBV4-1 -
CASSPRTGPGAEAFF TGTGCCAGCAGCCCCCGGACGGGCCCGGGGGCTGAAGCTTTCTTT - TRBJ1-1 TRBV7-3 -
CASSLDPGGETQYF TGTGCCAGCAGCTTGGACCCTGGGGGAGAGACCCAGTACTTC - TRBJ2-5 TRBV7-2 -
CASSVAVAGPYNEQFF TGTGCCAGCAGCGTAGCGGTAGCGGGACCCTACAATGAGCAGTTCTTC - TRBJ2-1 TRBV9 TRBD2